The T cell receptor beta chain under discussion was sequenced for a study of blood T cell repertoires in COVID-19. Across the whole study: Spain, Italy and the United States supplied samples that represented acute and convalescent COVID-19. PBMCs, B-cell-depleted T cells, or T cells were the source of the cDNA or gDNA that made up the material.

There are 16 residues in the CDR3. V was trimmed by 3 bases and J by 3 bases, leaving 17 bases between them. Looked up from germline, CDR1 is MDHEN and CDR2 is SYDVKM. Study processing details: Estimation of nucleated cell counts relied on the amplification of reference gene primers. Assay: immunoSEQ multiplex PCR; the TCRdb copy retains only in-frame clones and omits some. Clonal size and the V and J genes are those of that table, whereas D and trimming came from the DNA. The sample carries some 15,000 clones, approximately 89% recorded once. Sequencing input: peripheral blood. The chain employs TRBV28 and TRBJ1-2; D is undetermined. The origin of this receptor is a human donor in a cohort sampled during active COVID-19. CDR3 region: CASSFPSLVRDYGYTF. CDR3 coding DNA: TGTGCCAGCAGTTTCCCCTCTCTAGTTCGCGACTATGGCTACACCTTC.